Shown below are 2 T cell receptor beta chains from a single sample sequenced in a study of T-cell reconstitution after alpha-beta-depleted transplantation in children. The TCRbeta library was prepared with unique molecular identifiers. MiXCR was run by TCRdb on the PCR reads, yielding one entry per CDR3 protein. The table includes about 500,000 distinct CDR3 sequences, about an eighth detected once. Here the sequenced sample was PBMCs, mostly from graft donor cells, taken 180 days after TCRalphabeta/CD19-depleted stem cell transplant. Receptors were obtained from a female patient aged 2-9 years who had a stem cell transplant for aplastic anemia, so the T cells may come from the graft donor.

The V call is TRBV29-1, the J call TRBJ1-3, with 8 bases lining up with TRBD1. The V gene's germline CDR1 is SQVTM and CDR2 ANQGSEA. After removal of 6 bases from V and 0 bases from J, the junction contained 4 bases not matched to a gene. This CDR3 has 14 residues. The CDR3 sequence: CSVGTGRSGNTIYF. The CDR3 nucleotides read TGCAGCGTAGGGACAGGACGCTCTGGAAACACCATATATTTT.

The chain has TRBV7-2 and TRBJ1-2, with 12 bases that match TRBD1. Unmatched junction bases numbered 9, after V lost 2 bases and J lost 8 bases. Germline CDR1 SGHTA, CDR2 FQGNSA. The CDR3 sequence is 16 residues long. The CDR3 DNA reads as TGTGCCAGCAGCTTATCCGGGGGGACAGGGGGCGCGGGCTACACCTTC. This translates into CASSLSGGTGGAGYTF.